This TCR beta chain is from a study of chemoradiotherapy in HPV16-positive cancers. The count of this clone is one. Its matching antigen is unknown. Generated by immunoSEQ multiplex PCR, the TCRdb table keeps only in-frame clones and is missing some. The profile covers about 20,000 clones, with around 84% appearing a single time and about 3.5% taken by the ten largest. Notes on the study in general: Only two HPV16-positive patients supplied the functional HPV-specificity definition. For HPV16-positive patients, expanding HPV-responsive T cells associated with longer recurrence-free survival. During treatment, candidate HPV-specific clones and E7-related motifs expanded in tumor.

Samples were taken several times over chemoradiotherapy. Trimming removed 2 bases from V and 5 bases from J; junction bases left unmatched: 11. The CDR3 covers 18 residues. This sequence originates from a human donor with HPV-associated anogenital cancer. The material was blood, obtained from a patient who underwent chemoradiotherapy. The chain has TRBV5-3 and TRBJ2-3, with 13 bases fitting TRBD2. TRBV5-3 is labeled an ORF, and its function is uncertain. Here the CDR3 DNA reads TGTGCCAGAAGCTTCGGCCTAAGGACTAGCGGGGGTGGAGATACGCAGTATTTT. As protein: CARSFGLRTSGGGDTQYF.